This is a list of T cell receptor beta chains from one sample in a study of graft-versus-host responses after intestinal transplantation. TCRdb's copy holds only in-frame clones and misses some; the assay was immunoSEQ multiplex PCR. Of about 120,000 clones listed, just under 95% are singletons. Antigens of these TCRs are unknown. Source: unstimulated CD8+ T cells sorted from spleen or lymph node cells, taken before transplant. The receptors here all came from a human donor who was the organ donor for an intestinal transplant. The CDR3 runs from the conserved cysteine through the conserved F or W. Fields, in order: V gene, J gene, CDR3 length, CDR3 protein.

v_call: TRBV2
j_call: TRBJ1-1
cdr3_length: 12
cdr3_aa: CASGQGSTEAFF

v_call: TRBV9
j_call: TRBJ2-3
cdr3_length: 15
cdr3_aa: CASSVVGGVTDTQYF

v_call: TRBV28
j_call: TRBJ1-1
cdr3_length: 13
cdr3_aa: CASNFNSFTEAFF

v_call: TRBV27
j_call: TRBJ2-7
cdr3_length: 14
cdr3_aa: CASSTTTSVYEQYF

v_call: TRBV18
j_call: TRBJ2-5
cdr3_length: 14
cdr3_aa: CASSPKTVRETQYF

v_call: TRBV11-2
j_call: TRBJ2-7
cdr3_length: 13
cdr3_aa: CASSLVSGGEQYF

v_call: TRBV27
j_call: TRBJ2-1
cdr3_length: 14
cdr3_aa: CASSSSGRAAEQFF

v_call: TRBV7-2
j_call: TRBJ1-5
cdr3_length: 15
cdr3_aa: CASSLRGAGNQPQHF

v_call: TRBV13
j_call: TRBJ2-7
cdr3_length: 15
cdr3_aa: CASSLGGPPAYEQYF

v_call: TRBV19
j_call: TRBJ1-2
cdr3_length: 17
cdr3_aa: CASSCLMANRKTYGYTF

v_call: TRBV9
j_call: TRBJ1-5
cdr3_length: 17
cdr3_aa: CASSVRGFGDSNQPQHF

v_call: TRBV7-8
j_call: TRBJ2-1
cdr3_length: 15
cdr3_aa: CASSLVGLGYNEQFF

v_call: TRBV7-6
j_call: TRBJ2-1
cdr3_length: 16
cdr3_aa: CASSLSGGPTYNEQFF

v_call: TRBV5-1
j_call: TRBJ2-6
cdr3_length: 19
cdr3_aa: CASSLGFYRGDSGANVLTF

v_call: TRBV25-1
j_call: TRBJ2-1
cdr3_length: 13
cdr3_aa: CASSSPPNNEQFF

v_call: TRBV6-1
j_call: TRBJ1-4
cdr3_length: 13
cdr3_aa: CASRSFGEEKLFF

v_call: TRBV28
j_call: TRBJ1-5
cdr3_length: 14
cdr3_aa: CARGTQVSNQPQHF

v_call: TRBV4-1
j_call: TRBJ2-7
cdr3_length: 15
cdr3_aa: CASSHRDTHEYEQYF

v_call: TRBV10-3
j_call: TRBJ2-7
cdr3_length: 18
cdr3_aa: CAISEIPGQGTSSYEQYF

v_call: TRBV7-2
j_call: TRBJ2-1
cdr3_length: 15
cdr3_aa: CASSFVGSSYNEQFF

v_call: TRBV5-5
j_call: TRBJ2-7
cdr3_length: 18
cdr3_aa: CASSPRQGRTAYSYEQYF

v_call: TRBV4-1
j_call: TRBJ2-1
cdr3_length: 14
cdr3_aa: CASSQGPSGGRVFF

v_call: TRBV4-2
j_call: TRBJ2-2
cdr3_length: 12
cdr3_aa: CASSLNTGELFF

v_call: TRBV27
j_call: TRBJ2-1
cdr3_length: 14
cdr3_aa: CASSLDSLGNEQFF

v_call: TRBV4-1
j_call: TRBJ2-7
cdr3_length: 16
cdr3_aa: CASSQDPDELSYEQYF

v_call: TRBV7-3
j_call: TRBJ2-3
cdr3_length: 17
cdr3_aa: CASSLSPRGPSTDTQYF

v_call: TRBV7-8
j_call: TRBJ2-7
cdr3_length: 14
cdr3_aa: CASSLRAGDYEQYF

v_call: TRBV9
j_call: TRBJ1-1
cdr3_length: 14
cdr3_aa: CASSIGTVNTEAFF

v_call: TRBV2
j_call: TRBJ1-1
cdr3_length: 11
cdr3_aa: CASRDGGEAFF

v_call: TRBV2
j_call: TRBJ2-1
cdr3_length: 15
cdr3_aa: CASSGTSGTYNEQFF

v_call: TRBV25-1
j_call: TRBJ1-2
cdr3_length: 14
cdr3_aa: CASSDIGENYGYTF

v_call: TRBV6-6
j_call: TRBJ2-3
cdr3_length: 14
cdr3_aa: CASSEGWGPDTQYF

v_call: TRBV28
j_call: TRBJ2-5
cdr3_length: 13
cdr3_aa: CASSPGGEETQYF

v_call: TRBV5-6
j_call: TRBJ2-7
cdr3_length: 12
cdr3_aa: CASSFGRTEQYF

v_call: TRBV7-8
j_call: TRBJ2-4
cdr3_length: 15
cdr3_aa: CASSPHTSPKNIQYF

v_call: TRBV27
j_call: TRBJ2-5
cdr3_length: 14
cdr3_aa: CASSLDDRWETQYF

v_call: TRBV27
j_call: TRBJ2-2
cdr3_length: 16
cdr3_aa: CASRPLAGGPAGELFF

v_call: TRBV5-5
j_call: TRBJ2-7
cdr3_length: 15
cdr3_aa: CASSLRLTGPYEQYF

v_call: TRBV11-2
j_call: TRBJ2-3
cdr3_length: 14
cdr3_aa: CASSLEVRADTQYF

v_call: TRBV6-1
j_call: TRBJ2-3
cdr3_length: 18
cdr3_aa: CASSEAGWGLGMADTQYF

v_call: TRBV5-1
j_call: TRBJ2-3
cdr3_length: 15
cdr3_aa: CASSLRGGSTDTQYF

v_call: TRBV7-8
j_call: TRBJ2-3
cdr3_length: 13
cdr3_aa: CASSGAFSDTQYF

v_call: TRBV29-1
j_call: TRBJ2-1
cdr3_length: 14
cdr3_aa: CSARRGTAYNEQFF

v_call: TRBV6-6
j_call: TRBJ2-5
cdr3_length: 14
cdr3_aa: CASSYSIREETQYF

v_call: TRBV7-6
j_call: TRBJ1-4
cdr3_length: 14
cdr3_aa: CASSPGQGYEKLFF

v_call: TRBV28
j_call: TRBJ1-2
cdr3_length: 14
cdr3_aa: CASSLYSAFYGYTF

v_call: TRBV2
j_call: TRBJ2-7
cdr3_length: 14
cdr3_aa: CASRGYTPNYEQYF

v_call: TRBV29-1
j_call: TRBJ1-1
cdr3_length: 13
cdr3_aa: CSVVWGVGTEAFF

v_call: TRBV2
j_call: TRBJ1-2
cdr3_length: 17
cdr3_aa: CASSGFNSVTGTYGYTF

v_call: TRBV19
j_call: TRBJ2-1
cdr3_length: 16
cdr3_aa: CASSIPGGPYYNEQFF

v_call: TRBV29-1
j_call: TRBJ2-3
cdr3_length: 16
cdr3_aa: CSVDRWSGRNPDTQYF

v_call: TRBV29-1
j_call: TRBJ2-2
cdr3_length: 16
cdr3_aa: CSVLSTLRGNTGELFF

v_call: TRBV7-6
j_call: TRBJ2-3
cdr3_length: 14
cdr3_aa: CASGLAGVLDTQYF

v_call: TRBV28
j_call: TRBJ2-7
cdr3_length: 14
cdr3_aa: CASSFLAGLDEQYF